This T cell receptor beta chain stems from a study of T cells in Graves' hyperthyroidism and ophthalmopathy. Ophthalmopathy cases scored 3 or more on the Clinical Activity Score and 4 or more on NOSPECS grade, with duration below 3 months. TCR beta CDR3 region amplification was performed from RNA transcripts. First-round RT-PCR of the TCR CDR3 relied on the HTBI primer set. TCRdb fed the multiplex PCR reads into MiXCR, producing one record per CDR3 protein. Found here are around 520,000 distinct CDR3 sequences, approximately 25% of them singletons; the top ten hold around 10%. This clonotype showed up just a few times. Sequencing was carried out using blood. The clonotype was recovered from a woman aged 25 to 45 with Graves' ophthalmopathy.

The CDR3 nucleotides read TGTGCCAGCAGCTTAGCGGGACAGGGGTTGATGAACACTGAAGCTTTCTTT. This gives the protein CASSLAGQGLMNTEAFF. The chain links TRBV11-1 to TRBJ1-1; 10 nucleotides match TRBD1. V shed 0 bases and J 0 bases; nucleotides not matched to a gene: 4. Germline V CDR1 and CDR2: SGHAT, FQDESV (reference sequence). The CDR3 has 17 amino acids.